One sample yielded the 28 T cell receptor beta chains listed below, sequenced in a study of blood T cells in healthy people across ages. Alongside a J-beta primer mix, a sample-barcoded 5' primer served in a second PCR lasting about 7 to 11 cycles. TCRdb itself ran the 5' RACE reads through MiXCR, one entry per CDR3 protein. Among 1.5 million to 2 million distinct CDR3 sequences listed, approximately 50% were seen once. Sequenced: blood. The receptors derive from a woman aged 40 to 55 in good health.

This clonotype was recorded a few times. The genes are TRBV20-1 and TRBJ1-2; TRBD1 might be the D (6 bases). V was trimmed by 0 bases and J by 4 bases, leaving 9 bases between them. The V gene's germline CDR1 is DFQATT and CDR2 SNEGSKA (reference sequence). This CDR3 has 13 residues. CDR3 nucleotide sequence: TGCAGTGCTAGAGATCGACAGGTCTATGGCTACACCTTC. Its protein is CSARDRQVYGYTF.

The V gene is TRBV4-2, the J gene TRBJ1-2; D is unresolved. Trimming stripped 1 base from V and 8 bases from J, with 11 bases between. CDR3 length: 13 amino acids. Germline V gives CDR1 LGHNA, CDR2 YNFKEQ. This CDR3 is CASSQAGSEGYTF. The CDR3 DNA follows: TGTGCCAGCAGCCAAGCGGGGTCTGAGGGCTACACCTTC.

The rearrangement links TRBV20-1 to TRBJ1-5; the match to TRBD1 covers 10 bases. Germline V gene sequence: CDR1 DFQATT, CDR2 SNEGSKA (reference sequence). The junction had 3 bases not matched to a gene; V was cut back by 5 bases and J by 8 bases. The length of the CDR3 is 12 residues. Written as DNA, the CDR3 is TGCAGTGCTCGACAGGGGGCAAAGCCCCAGCATTTT. Translating it yields CSARQGAKPQHF.

This clonotype was counted only a few times. The rearrangement uses TRBV6-2 or TRBV6-3 and TRBJ2-1, with a weak D call TRBD2 (6 bases). Trimming took 4 bases from V and 3 from J, leaving 13 bases between them. Germline-derived CDR1 and CDR2 are MNHEY and SVGEGT. The CDR3 is 15 residues long. The CDR3 coding sequence is TGTGCCAGCAGTTCACATTCGCGGGGCTACAATGAGCAGTTCTTC. Translation: CASSSHSRGYNEQFF.

J is TRBJ2-3 and V is TRBV6-1; D not certain. This CDR3 contains 15 residues. With 1 base removed from V and 3 bases from J, the gap between germline ends came to 11 bases. Germline V gene data show CDR1 as MNHNS and CDR2 as SASEGT. The CDR3: CASSEVSVGTDTQYF. For the CDR3, the DNA is TGTGCCAGCAGTGAAGTTTCGGTGGGGACAGATACGCAGTATTTT.

Ten or more counts support this clonotype. V is TRBV6-6 and J is TRBJ2-5; 14 bases agree with TRBD2. Germline V lookup: CDR1 MNHNY, CDR2 SVGAGI (reference sequence). This CDR3 contains 14 residues. With 5 bases clipped from V and 4 bases from J, the junction kept 0 bases outside the gene matches. As DNA, the CDR3 is TGTGCCAGCAGTGGGACTAGCGGGGGAGAGACCCAGTACTTC. As protein: CASSGTSGGETQYF.

This clonotype has only a few counts. J is TRBJ2-1 and V is TRBV5-6; the D is unclear. The CDR3 consists of 9 residues. Trimming cost V 7 bases and J 10 bases, with 6 bases left between them. Germline assignment: CDR1 SGHDT and CDR2 YYEEEE. In DNA form, the CDR3 reads TGTGCCAGCCGAAAAGAGCAGTTCTTC. It translates to CASRKEQFF.

This clonotype was seen once. The chain uses TRBV28 and TRBJ1-5; possibly TRBD1 for D (6 bases). Germline V gene lookup returns CDR1 MDHEN and CDR2 SYDVKM. Trimming cost V 6 bases and J 2 bases, with 14 bases left between them. This CDR3 has 15 amino acids. For the CDR3, the DNA is TGTGCCAGCAGCTGGGACAACAGAGGCAATCAGCCCCAGCATTTT. Protein: CASSWDNRGNQPQHF. Full variable domain (remainder filled in from reference TRBV28 and TRBJ1-5): DVKVTQSSRYLVKRTGEKVFLECVQDMDHENMFWYRQDPGLGLRLIYFSYDVKMKEKGDIPEGYSVSREKKERFSLILESASTNQTSMYLCASSWDNRGNQPQHFGDGTRLSIL.

The chain joins TRBV27 to TRBJ1-1; D is uncertain. This CDR3 spans 11 amino acids. V was clipped by 7 bases and J by 8 bases, with 11 bases between them. From germline, CDR1 is MNHEY and CDR2 SMNVEV (reference sequence). CDR3 DNA sequence: TGTGCCAGCAACACTGGAGCCGAAGCTTTCTTT. Translation: CASNTGAEAFF.

CDR3 in DNA: TGCAGTGCTCGACGGTGGGGAGGCGGGACCGGGGAGCTGTTTTTT. Its translation is CSARRWGGGTGELFF. The chain uses TRBV20-1 and TRBJ2-2; possibly TRBD2 for D (6 bases). Germline CDR1 is DFQATT and CDR2 is SNEGSKA (reference sequence). The CDR3 is 15 amino acids. Trimming pared 5 bases from V and 5 bases from J, leaving 18 bases between.

This clonotype has a single count. The chain couples TRBV7-9 to TRBJ2-5; D assignment may be TRBD1 or TRBD2 (5 bases each). The DNA matches TRBJ2-7 better at its end, which makes the J call doubtful. CDR3 length: 15 amino acids. CDR1 is SEHNR and CDR2 is FQNEAQ in the germline V gene (reference sequence). CDR3 DNA sequence: TGTGCCAGCAGCCCCCGGGGCGGCACCAACTACGAGCAGTACTTC. Its protein product is CASSPRGGTNYEQYF.

V gene TRBV11-2 combines with J gene TRBJ2-5; D remains unclear. Trimming removed 6 bases from V and 4 bases from J, with 12 bases in between. Germline CDR1 SGHAT, CDR2 FQNNGV. The CDR3 is 13 amino acids. This chain's CDR3 is CASSVERRETQYF. CDR3 nucleotide sequence: TGTGCCAGCAGTGTAGAACGGCGAGAGACCCAGTACTTC.

The rearrangement joins TRBV6-6 to TRBJ1-2; TRBD1 might be the D (6 bases). Germline V gene lookup returns CDR1 MNHNY and CDR2 SVGAGI (reference sequence). Trimming removed 2 bases from V and 4 bases from J, with 14 bases in between. This CDR3 is built from 15 residues. This CDR3 reads CASSYVGGRGYGYTF. In nucleotides, the CDR3 is TGTGCCAGCAGTTACGTGGGGGGCAGGGGCTATGGCTACACCTTC.

This clonotype was seen only a few times. The chain recombines TRBV20-1 with TRBJ2-5; a possible D gene is TRBD2 (6 bases). The germline V gene has CDR1 DFQATT and CDR2 SNEGSKA (reference sequence). V was pared by 4 bases and J by 4 bases, with 22 bases between. The CDR3 extends over 16 amino acids. CDR3 nucleotides: TGCAGTGCTACCGCAACCTCCGTCCGGGAGATAGAGACCCAGTACTTC. Protein sequence: CSATATSVREIETQYF.

This clonotype was detected a few times. The chain combines TRBV12-3 or TRBV12-4 with TRBJ2-7; maybe TRBD1 (6 bases). The CDR3 has 14 amino acids. Between the trimmed V and J ends, which lost 2 bases and 2 bases, there was a span of 10 bases. This CDR3 is CASSLSRTAYEQYF. DNA for the CDR3: TGTGCCAGCAGTTTATCCCGGACAGCCTACGAGCAGTACTTC.

This clonotype appeared a single time. The rearrangement uses TRBV6-5 and TRBJ1-4; 7 bases line up with TRBD1. The CDR3 is 19 amino acids. Germline-derived CDR1 and CDR2 are MNHEY and SVGAGI. Trimming at V came to 4 bases and at J to 6 bases, leaving 20 bases not matched to a gene. CDR3: CASSSTRPGGALLDEKLFF. CDR3 DNA sequence: TGTGCCAGCAGTTCTACGCGGCCAGGGGGGGCCTTATTGGATGAAAAACTGTTTTTT.

This clonotype appeared a few times. V and J are TRBV6-1 and TRBJ2-7, with 9 bases identical to TRBD1. The germline gives CDR1 MNHNS, CDR2 SASEGT. There are 15 residues in the CDR3. Germline trimming cut 6 bases from V and 4 bases from J; bases unmatched to any gene: 10. CDR3 amino acids: CASREAGTGSYEQYF. CDR3 DNA: TGTGCCAGCAGAGAGGCCGGGACAGGGTCATACGAGCAGTACTTC.

The J gene is TRBJ2-1, the V gene TRBV7-9; 8 nucleotides match TRBD1. Germline loops: CDR1 SEHNR, CDR2 FQNEAQ (reference sequence). With 3 bases clipped from V and 7 bases from J, the junction kept 8 bases outside the gene matches. This CDR3 is built from 15 residues. In nucleotides, the CDR3 is TGTGCCAGCAGCTTCTTCCGGACAGGGAATAATGAGCAGTTCTTC. This encodes CASSFFRTGNNEQFF.

The CDR3 region is CASSSGQGIGNEKLFF. CDR3 nucleotides: TGTGCCAGCAGCTCGGGACAGGGTATTGGAAATGAAAAACTGTTTTTT. V is TRBV9 and J is TRBJ1-4; 9 bases match TRBD1. This CDR3 is built from 16 residues. J lost 5 bases, V lost 4 bases, and 9 bases had no gene match. CDR1 SGDLS and CDR2 YYNGEE come from the germline V gene.

V is TRBV20-1 and J is TRBJ2-1; TRBD2 matches at 11 bases. V shed 3 bases, J shed 7 bases, and the junction held 17 bases outside the gene matches. The CDR3 covers 18 residues. Per germline, CDR1 DFQATT and CDR2 SNEGSKA (reference sequence). CDR3 loop: CSARALWGLAEGGNEQFF. As DNA, the CDR3 is TGCAGTGCTAGGGCCCTCTGGGGACTAGCGGAGGGAGGGAATGAGCAGTTCTTC.

This clonotype has only a few counts. The rearrangement links TRBV9 to TRBJ2-1; 8 nucleotides match TRBD1. The germline gives CDR1 SGDLS, CDR2 YYNGEE. This CDR3 comprises 17 residues. The junction had 14 bases not matched to a gene; V was cut back by 0 bases and J by 9 bases. CDR3 in amino acids: CASSVDAGQGWRGEQFF. The DNA of the CDR3 is TGTGCCAGCAGCGTAGATGCCGGACAGGGATGGCGGGGTGAGCAGTTCTTC.

This clonotype came up a few times. This chain joins TRBV20-1 and TRBJ1-5, with a weak D call TRBD1 (5 bases). Per germline, CDR1 DFQATT and CDR2 SNEGSKA (reference sequence). CDR3 size: 14 residues. V lost 0 bases and J 4 bases, leaving 10 bases between the germline ends. CDR3 coding DNA: TGCAGTGCTAGAGATCGGGCAGGGAATCAGCCCCAGCATTTT. Protein product: CSARDRAGNQPQHF.

This chain's CDR3 is CSATLGGAYNEQYF. CDR3 sequence (DNA): TGCAGTGCCACCCTCGGGGGGGCCTACAATGAGCAGTACTTC. The chain couples TRBV20-1 to TRBJ2-5; 8 bases map to TRBD2. The CDR3 extends over 14 amino acids. Germline-derived CDR1 and CDR2 are DFQATT and SNEGSKA (reference sequence). V lost 6 bases to trimming and J lost 11 bases; unmatched junction nucleotides: 17.

The chain is built from TRBV7-2 and TRBJ2-1; perhaps TRBD2 as D (5 bases). The CDR3 has 14 amino acids. Germline assignment: CDR1 SGHTA and CDR2 FQGNSA. V lost 7 bases to trimming and J lost 2 bases, with 12 bases between them. CDR3 nucleotides: TGTGCCAGCAAGGTCGGGGAAGCCTACAATGAGCAGTTCTTC. Its translation: CASKVGEAYNEQFF.

This clonotype was picked up a small number of times. V and J are TRBV12-3 or TRBV12-4 and TRBJ1-6; a possible D gene is TRBD1 (6 bases). The CDR3 sequence is 15 residues long. V lost 2 bases and J 6 bases, leaving 11 bases between the germline ends. The DNA of the CDR3 is TGTGCCAGCAGTTTAACACAGGGACGTAATTCACCCCTCCACTTT. It encodes CASSLTQGRNSPLHF.

This clonotype has just a few counts. The chain carries TRBV7-2 and TRBJ2-3, with 8 bases aligning to TRBD2. CDR1 SGHTA and CDR2 FQGNSA come from the germline V gene. The CDR3 has 15 amino acids. Germline trimming cut 4 bases from V and 5 bases from J; bases unmatched to any gene: 8. The CDR3 DNA reads TGTGCCAGCAGCTCCCAGACTAGCGTCGGAGATACGCAGTATTTT. This encodes CASSSQTSVGDTQYF.

V and J are TRBV29-1 and TRBJ1-1, with 7 positions matching TRBD1. Germline trimming cut 6 bases from V and 6 bases from J; bases unmatched to any gene: 1. The CDR3 runs to 10 residues. Germline assignment: CDR1 SQVTM and CDR2 ANQGSEA. The CDR3 DNA reads TGCAGCGTCGGGACAGCTGAAGCTTTCTTT. Amino acid sequence: CSVGTAEAFF. The variable domain in full, with the rest retrieved from reference TRBV29-1 and TRBJ1-1, is SAVISQKPSRDICQRGTSLTIQCQVDSQVTMMFWYRQQPGQSLTLIATANQGSEATYESGFVIDKFPISRPNLTFSTLTVSNMSPEDSSIYLCSVGTAEAFFGQGTRLTVV.

The chain is built from TRBV11-2 and TRBJ2-7; TRBD2 aligns across 7 bases. Matching the DNA end better, TRBJ2-5 makes the J call doubtful. The CDR3 spans 15 residues. The germline V gene has CDR1 SGHAT and CDR2 FQNNGV. CDR3 sequence (DNA): TGTGCCAGCAGCTTAAGAGGACTAGAGTTAAAGACCCAGTACTTC. This encodes CASSLRGLELKTQYF.